The 23 T cell receptor beta chains below all came from one sample that was sequenced in a study of T cell clonality in common variable immunodeficiency. Clones were read by immunoSEQ multiplex PCR, and TCRdb kept only the in-frame ones, dropping some. The sample was found to contain 50,000 to 65,000 clones, and every one recurs. The sequencing input was peripheral blood mononuclear cells. The receptors were gathered from a person aged 18 to 69 in good health.

This clone was seen repeatedly, ten times or more. The CDR3 end lies 3 residues beyond the end of the read and is filled in from the germline J gene. The chain is built from TRBV10-3 and TRBJ2-2; 7 bases line up with TRBD1. From germline, CDR1 is ENHRY and CDR2 SYGVKD. CDR3 size: 16 residues. V gave up 6 bases and J gave up 1 base; unmatched junction bases: 8. CDR3 region: CAIRFTDRENTGELFF. The sequenced part of the CDR3 DNA is TGTGCCATCAGGTTCACAGACAGGGAGAACACCGGGGAG.

This clone was recorded at least ten times. The read is 3 residues too short to cover the CDR3 end, so that end is filled in from the germline J gene. The chain recombines TRBV30 with TRBJ1-1, with D tentatively TRBD1 (6 bases). The CDR3 has 14 residues. Trimming left V 4 bases short and J 1 base short, with 13 bases between. In germline, CDR1 is GTSNPN, CDR2 SVGIG (reference sequence). CDR3 loop: CAWNPQGPNTEAFF. The DNA read from the CDR3 is TGTGCCTGGAACCCACAGGGCCCGAACACTGAA. Complete variable domain (other parts from reference TRBV30 and TRBJ1-1): SQTIHQWPATLVQPVGSPLSLECTVEGTSNPNLYWYRQAAGRGLQLLFYSVGIGQISSEVPQNLSASRPQDRQFILSSKKLLLSDSGFYLCAWNPQGPNTEAFFGQGTRLTVV.

Many counts were recorded for this clone. The read terminates 3 residues ahead of where the CDR3 ends, so the germline J gene completes it. V gene TRBV20-1 combines with J gene TRBJ2-7; D is possibly TRBD1 (6 bases). V lost 4 bases, J lost 1 base, and 17 bases lay in between. This CDR3 is built from 15 residues. Per germline, CDR1 DFQATT and CDR2 SNEGSKA (reference sequence). CDR3 bases read: TGCAGTGCTAACATACAGGGAAGTTTGTCCTACGAG. As protein: CSANIQGSLSYE. The entire CDR3 sequence reads CSANIQGSLSYEQYF.

This clone was counted a few times. The read falls 3 residues short of the CDR3 end, and the missing part is taken from the germline J gene. The rearrangement uses TRBV7-6 and TRBJ1-2, with TRBD1 matching over 7 bases. Germline V gene data show CDR1 as SGHVS and CDR2 as FNYEAQ. After removal of 1 base from V and 4 bases from J, the junction contained 12 bases not matched to a gene. This CDR3 has 17 amino acids. The CDR3 reads CASSLEAGGLGSYGYTF. CDR3 bases read: TGTGCCAGCAGCTTAGAGGCAGGGGGACTCGGCTCCTATGGC. Full variable domain (remainder filled in from reference TRBV7-6 and TRBJ1-2): GAGVSQSPRYKVTKRGQDVALRCDPISGHVSLYWYRQALGQGPEFLTYFNYEAQQDKSGLPNDRFSAERPEGSISTLTIQRTEQRDSAMYRCASSLEAGGLGSYGYTFGSGTRLTVV.

This clone was found many times. Incomplete CDR3 DNA: TGTGCCAGCAGCTCGACAGGGAACGAG. This translates into CASSSTGNE. The CDR3 as a whole reads CASSSTGNEQYF. The rearrangement links TRBV7-3 to TRBJ2-7; 7 nucleotides match TRBD1. With the read ending 3 residues before the CDR3 end, the germline J gene is used to fill in that end. There are 12 residues in the CDR3. The V gene's germline CDR1 is SGHTA and CDR2 FQGTGA. V trimming: 4 bases; J trimming: 5 bases; junction bases outside the gene matches: 2.

In its sample, this clone was seen many times. The sequenced fragment ends 3 residues before the CDR3 boundary, so the rest is inferred from the germline J gene. The chain combines TRBV4-1 with TRBJ2-3, with 10 positions matching TRBD2. Germline V CDR1 and CDR2: MGHRA, YSYEKL. The CDR3 sequence is 17 residues long. V trimming: 7 bases; J trimming: 6 bases; junction bases outside the gene matches: 16. The CDR3 reads CASTFSPSGGAGDTQYF. CDR3 DNA, as far as it was read: TGCGCCAGCACCTTCAGCCCGAGCGGGGGGGCCGGGGATACG.

This clone was seen repeatedly, ten times or more. Read sequence stops 3 residues before the CDR3 end, and the germline J gene provides the missing end. The chain has TRBV18 and TRBJ2-1; 7 nucleotides match TRBD1. Germline V gene data show CDR1 as KGHSH and CDR2 as LQKENI. The CDR3 consists of 15 residues. J gave up 9 bases and V 7 bases, and 15 bases lay outside the gene matches. CDR3 loop: CASLPGTDASGEQFF. CDR3 DNA, as far as it was read: TGTGCCAGCTTACCCGGGACAGACGCTTCCGGTGAG.

At least ten counts were recorded for this clone. The read falls 3 residues short of the CDR3 end, and the missing part is taken from the germline J gene. The chain links TRBV7-8 to TRBJ1-6; no reliable D call. V dropped 2 bases and J dropped 10 bases, with 9 bases sitting between them. The length of the CDR3 is 13 residues. Germline V gene sequence: CDR1 SGHVS, CDR2 FQNEAQ. CDR3 DNA, as far as it was read: TGTGCCAGCAGCTTATCTCGTTTGTCACCC. Translation gives CASSLSRLSP. The full CDR3 reads CASSLSRLSPLHF.

This clone was counted at least ten times. The CDR3 end falls 3 residues outside the read, so it is completed with the germline J gene. The genes are TRBV10-3 and TRBJ2-1; 10 positions agree with TRBD2. Germline V CDR1 and CDR2: ENHRY, SYGVKD. The CDR3 has 17 amino acids. V gave up 4 bases and J gave up 6 bases; unmatched junction bases: 12. CDR3 DNA (partial): TGTGCCATCAGTGTCCCCGGGGAGCGGGAGGGCCGCAATGAG. It encodes CAISVPGEREGRNE. The whole CDR3 is CAISVPGEREGRNEQFF.

In its sample, this clone was seen a few times. The read terminates 3 residues ahead of where the CDR3 ends, so the germline J gene completes it. The chain uses TRBV5-1 and TRBJ2-1; D gene unclear. The germline gives CDR1 SGHRS, CDR2 YFSETQ. CDR3 size: 15 residues. The V gene lost 1 base and the J gene lost 4 bases, with 12 bases spanning the gap. CDR3 DNA, as far as it was read: TGCGCCAGCAGCTTGAACAGCAATTCATACAATGAG. This codes for CASSLNSNSYNE. The entire CDR3 is CASSLNSNSYNEQFF.

This clone was found many times. The read gets to within 3 residues of the CDR3 end, and the germline J gene fills in the rest. This chain connects TRBV2 to TRBJ2-7; 8 bases map to TRBD1. The ends lost 0 bases at V and 4 bases at J; junction bases unmatched: 8. The CDR3 is 16 amino acids. Germline CDR1 is SNHLY and CDR2 is FYNNEI. The CDR3 bases that were read are TGTGCCAGCAGTGAAGCAAGGGGGACAGGTTGGTACGAG. Amino acid sequence: CASSEARGTGWYE. The complete CDR3 reads CASSEARGTGWYEQYF.

The sample holds many counts of this clone. With the read ending 3 residues before the CDR3 end, the germline J gene is used to fill in that end. The rearrangement uses TRBV2 and TRBJ2-3; TRBD2 matches 12 bases. V was pared by 6 bases and J by 6 bases, with 13 bases of the junction left unmatched. Germline V gene lookup returns CDR1 SNHLY and CDR2 FYNNEI. The CDR3 spans 17 residues. CDR3 protein: CASRYQLAGGIIDTQYF. The covered CDR3 bases are TGTGCCAGCAGGTATCAACTAGCGGGAGGTATTATTGATACG.

This clone has ten or more counts. The sequence runs out 3 residues before the end of the CDR3; the remainder is reconstructed from the germline J gene. The gene calls are TRBV7-2 and TRBJ2-7, with no clear D. Looked up from germline, CDR1 is SGHTA and CDR2 is FQGNSA. This CDR3 has 13 amino acids. Trimming shortened V by 6 bases and J by 5 bases, and 14 bases separated the two germline ends. The CDR3: CASRTALSHEQYF. CDR3 DNA, as far as it was read: TGTGCCAGCAGAACAGCTCTTTCCCACGAG.

Comments on this clone: The CDR3 goes on 3 residues after the read ends, and that part is filled in from the germline J gene. This chain links TRBV29-1 with TRBJ2-1, with 9 bases matching TRBD2. This CDR3 is built from 13 residues. Germline V gene sequence: CDR1 SQVTM, CDR2 ANQGSEA. With 6 bases clipped from V and 5 bases from J, the junction kept 5 bases outside the gene matches. The CDR3: CSVAGLADNEQFF. The part of the CDR3 DNA that was read is TGCAGCGTAGCGGGACTAGCAGACAATGAG.

This clone was recorded at least ten times. The read finishes 3 residues shy of the CDR3 end, and the germline J gene is used to complete it. This rearrangement joins TRBV19 to TRBJ2-1; 10 bases are shared with TRBD2. CDR3 length: 15 amino acids. Germline V gene data show CDR1 as LNHDA and CDR2 as SQIVND (reference sequence). V shed 9 bases, J shed 4 bases, and the junction held 9 bases outside the gene matches. CDR3 loop: CASSSLAGVYNEQFF. The covered CDR3 bases are TGTGCCAGCAGCTCTCTAGCGGGAGTATACAATGAG.

There are many counts of this clone. The part of the CDR3 DNA that was read is TGTGCCAGCTGCCGGGGGACTAGCGGGGGACCTGAG. As protein: CASCRGTSGGPE. The CDR3 as a whole reads CASCRGTSGGPEQFF. The chain employs TRBV2 and TRBJ2-1, with 14 bases fitting TRBD2. The read ends 3 residues early relative to the CDR3; the germline J gene fills the gap. The V gene's germline CDR1 is SNHLY and CDR2 FYNNEI. V lost 8 bases and J lost 9; bases outside the gene matches: 9. The CDR3 contains 15 residues.

In its sample, this clone was seen many times. The CDR3 end lies 3 residues beyond the end of the read and is filled in from the germline J gene. The sample carries other DNA sequences with the same CDR3. This chain links TRBV2 with TRBJ1-3; D uncertain. V was shortened by 0 bases and J by 4 bases, with 16 bases between the two germline ends. The CDR3 runs 17 residues. Per the germline V gene, CDR1 is SNHLY and CDR2 is FYNNEI. CDR3 region: CASSEALILTSGNTIYF. CDR3 DNA, as far as it was read: TGTGCCAGCAGTGAAGCGCTCATACTCACCTCGGGAAACACC.

This clone was picked up many times. The sequence runs out 3 residues before the end of the CDR3; the remainder is reconstructed from the germline J gene. V and J are TRBV30 and TRBJ1-1; D gene ambiguous. Germline values: CDR1 GTSNPN, CDR2 SVGIG (reference sequence). Trimming removed 0 bases at V and 1 base at J, with 18 bases between. CDR3 size: 17 residues. CDR3 region: CAWSVISSVMANTEAFF. CDR3 DNA (partial): TGTGCCTGGAGTGTTATTAGCTCAGTAATGGCGAACACTGAA. Full variable domain (outside the CDR3, taken from reference TRBV30 and TRBJ1-1): SQTIHQWPATLVQPVGSPLSLECTVEGTSNPNLYWYRQAAGRGLQLLFYSVGIGQISSEVPQNLSASRPQDRQFILSSKKLLLSDSGFYLCAWSVISSVMANTEAFFGQGTRLTVV.

This clone occurred a few times. The sequence runs out 3 residues before the end of the CDR3; the remainder is reconstructed from the germline J gene. The chain carries TRBV11-2 and TRBJ2-7; no firm D call. Per germline, CDR1 SGHAT and CDR2 FQNNGV. This CDR3 region has 13 residues. V was clipped by 5 bases and J by 6 bases, with 14 bases between them. CDR3 sequence: CASSQRNRVEQYF. The part of the CDR3 DNA that was read is TGTGCCAGCAGCCAACGGAACAGAGTCGAG.

This clone was found many times. The CDR3 is cut off 3 residues early in the read; its end comes from the germline J gene. This chain links TRBV7-2 with TRBJ2-2; 7 bases fit TRBD1. The CDR3 covers 14 residues. CDR1 is SGHTA, CDR2 FQGNSA, per germline. The V segment lost 8 bases and the J segment 2 bases; nucleotides outside the gene matches: 5. The CDR3 protein is CASDGQANTGELFF. The sequenced part of the CDR3 DNA is TGTGCCAGCGACGGACAGGCCAACACCGGGGAG.

The table lists this clone with many counts. The read gets to within 3 residues of the CDR3 end, and the germline J gene fills in the rest. The rearrangement uses TRBV14 and TRBJ2-2; TRBD2 is a possible D gene (5 bases). Germline CDR1 SGHDN, CDR2 FVKESK. Trimming shortened V by 0 bases and J by 4 bases, and 9 bases separated the two germline ends. CDR3 length equals 15 residues. This CDR3 is CASSQDPGSTGELFF. The CDR3 DNA, read in part, is TGTGCCAGCAGCCAAGATCCGGGGTCCACCGGGGAG.

This clone was recorded many times. CDR3 DNA, as far as it was read: TGTGCCTGGAGTGTACCGCGGACTTTGGGTAATTCACCC. Translation gives CAWSVPRTLGNSP. The CDR3 in full is CAWSVPRTLGNSPLHF. The V call is TRBV30, the J call TRBJ1-6; D is ambiguous. The CDR3 extends 3 residues past the end of the read, so its final part is completed from the germline J gene. Germline V gene data show CDR1 as GTSNPN and CDR2 as SVGIG (reference sequence). V was shortened by 0 bases and J by 6 bases, with 15 bases between the two germline ends. CDR3 length equals 16 residues.

This clone was recorded at least ten times. From the germline J gene comes the end of the CDR3, since the read stops 3 residues before it. This chain connects TRBV12-3 or TRBV12-4 to TRBJ2-6; D is unclear. V was trimmed by 8 bases and J by 0 bases, leaving 8 bases between them. The CDR3 sequence is 14 residues long. Partial CDR3 DNA: TGTGCCAGCTACCACACCTCTGGGGCCAACGTC. Translated: CASYHTSGANV. In full, the CDR3 is CASYHTSGANVLTF.